This is a list of T cell receptor beta chains from one sample in a study of blood T cell repertoires in COVID-19. Sequencing was performed with immunoSEQ multiplex PCR; in TCRdb, only in-frame clones are kept and a portion is missing. The profile shows 310,000 or so clones, 80% to 95% of them singletons. Sequenced material: PBMCs or T cells enriched from blood (not recorded which). All receptors derive from a woman in her twenties or thirties who had recovered from COVID-19. CDR3s include the opening cysteine and the closing phenylalanine or tryptophan. D genes are given only for firm matches. Clone size is given for some rows only: seen once, a few or many times, or a class if the clone is expanded.

>.|TRBD2|TRBJ2-1|TRBV6-1
TGTGCCAGCAGTGTTTCGGGACTAGCGGGAGGAGGCACCTACAATGAGCAGTTCTTC
CASSVSGLAGGGTYNEQFF
>.|TRBD2|TRBJ2-1|TRBV5-5
TGTGCCAGCAGCACCCGGGGGGGAGTGTCGAATGAGCAGTTCTTC
CASSTRGGVSNEQFF
>.|TRBD2|TRBJ2-3|TRBV28
TGTGCCAGCAGTTTATGGACTAGCGCAGATACGCAGTATTTT
CASSLWTSADTQYF
>.|.|TRBJ2-7|TRBV19
TGTGCCAGTAGCATGGCCCTTGGCGAGCAGTACTTC
CASSMALGEQYF
>.|TRBD1|TRBJ1-5|TRBV24-1
TGTGCCACCAGTGAATCCGACAGGGCCATCCTAGGGCCCCAGCATTTT
CATSESDRAILGPQHF
>.|TRBD2|TRBJ2-7|TRBV28
TGTGCCAGCAGTCCCGTGGGACTAGCGGGAGAGGGATCCTACGAGCAGTACTTC
CASSPVGLAGEGSYEQYF
>.|.|TRBJ2-2|TRBV30
TGTGCCTGGGTACCTTTGGGCACTTTTTCGAACACCGGGGAGCTGTTTTTT
CAWVPLGTFSNTGELFF
>.|.|TRBJ2-1|TRBV7-9
TGTGCCAGCAGCTTAGCGCTCCTTGAGAGGCGTAAGTTCTTC
CASSLALLERRKFF
>.|.|TRBJ1-2|TRBV7-2
TGTGCCAGCAGAGACACAGGGTATAACTATGGCTACACCTTC
CASRDTGYNYGYTF
>.|TRBD2|TRBJ2-7|TRBV6-5
TGTGCCAGCAGGTATGAGCGGGAGGGAAAGTACGAGCAGTACTTC
CASRYEREGKYEQYF
>.|.|TRBJ1-4|TRBV28
TGTGCCAGCAGCAACGGGTTAACTAATGAAAAACTGTTTTTT
CASSNGLTNEKLFF
>.|.|TRBJ2-1|TRBV18
TGTGCCAGCTCGGAGAGGGGGTTAGTAAATGAGCAGTTCTTC
CASSERGLVNEQFF
>.|.|TRBJ2-1|TRBV3-1/TRBV3-2
TGTGCCAGCAGCCAAGATCGGGCTAGCGAGTTCTTC
CASSQDRASEFF
>.|.|TRBJ1-4|TRBV4-3
TGCGCCAGCAGCCAGAGTAGTGCAGGGAATGAAAAACTGTTTTTT
CASSQSSAGNEKLFF
>once|.|TRBJ2-7|TRBV7-2
TGTGCCAGCAGCTTGTACGCGGGTTTAAGCTCCTACGAGCAGTACTTC
CASSLYAGLSSYEQYF
>.|TRBD2|TRBJ2-1|TRBV7-8
TGTGCCAGCAGCTTACACAGGACTAGCGGGAGATATGAGCAGTTCTTC
CASSLHRTSGRYEQFF
>.|TRBD1|TRBJ2-2|TRBV4-1
TGCGCCAGCAGCCAGCCAAGGACAGGGGACACCGGGGAGCTGTTTTTT
CASSQPRTGDTGELFF
>.|TRBD2|TRBJ2-2|TRBV5-4
TGTGCCAGCAGCTTGGGTAGCGGGAGGGCCGCCGGGGAGCTGTTTTTT
CASSLGSGRAAGELFF
>.|TRBD1|TRBJ1-3|TRBV30
TGTGCCTTACTGACAGGGCCTGGAAACACCATATATTTT
CALLTGPGNTIYF
>few|.|TRBJ2-3|TRBV10-3
TGTGCCATCAGTGAAAGGTCTTTCGGGGGGCAGTATTTT
CAISERSFGGQYF
>.|TRBD2|TRBJ2-1|TRBV9
TGTGCCAGCAGCCCTCTAGCGGGAGTGCCTGAGCAGTTCTTC
CASSPLAGVPEQFF
>few|.|TRBJ1-1|TRBV5-1
TGCGCCAGCAGCTTCTCCCAACAGAACACTGAAGCTTTCTTT
CASSFSQQNTEAFF
>.|TRBD1|TRBJ2-7|TRBV10-1
TGCGCCAGCAGTGAACCGGGACAGTTAACCTACGAGCAGTACTTC
CASSEPGQLTYEQYF
>.|.|TRBJ1-4|TRBV10-2
TGCGCCACCCGAACGGGACAACCATGGATTAATGAAAAACTGTTTTTT
CATRTGQPWINEKLFF
>.|TRBD2|TRBJ2-3|TRBV5-8
TGTGCCAGCAGCCCGGGACTAGCTGTGGATACGCAGTATTTT
CASSPGLAVDTQYF
>few|TRBD1|TRBJ1-6|TRBV19
TGTGCCACTCCAGTATTAGGGGTTATAGGACAGGCGGATTCACCCCTCCACTTT
CATPVLGVIGQADSPLHF
>.|TRBD1|TRBJ1-1|TRBV27
TGTGTCAGCAGTGCACAGGGGGCGGCTTTCTTT
CVSSAQGAAFF
>.|TRBD1|TRBJ1-3|TRBV5-1
TGCGCCAGCAGCCGGGACAGGGCTGGAAACACCATATATTTT
CASSRDRAGNTIYF
>.|TRBD1|TRBJ1-5|TRBV15
TGTGCCACCAGCAGAGATATTGGGTCGACAGGGGCTTACCAGCCCCAGCATTTT
CATSRDIGSTGAYQPQHF
>.|TRBD1|TRBJ1-4|TRBV19
TGTGCCAGTAGTAGAGGTCCCGGGACAGGCCGGGGAGATGAAAAACTGTTTTTT
CASSRGPGTGRGDEKLFF
>.|.|TRBJ1-4|TRBV7-2
TGTGCCAGCAGCAAACGCGGACGGGAGGAAAAACTGTTTTTT
CASSKRGREEKLFF
>.|.|TRBJ2-1|TRBV29-1
TGCAGCGCGGAGGAGTCCAGCTCCTACAATGAGCAGTTCTTC
CSAEESSSYNEQFF
>.|TRBD1|TRBJ1-2|TRBV28
TGTGCCAGCGGATCCGGGACAGCCAACACCTTC
CASGSGTANTF
>.|TRBD2|TRBJ2-3|TRBV9
TGTGCCAGCAGCATCCCGGCTAGCGGTAGCACAGATACGCAGTATTTT
CASSIPASGSTDTQYF
>.|.|TRBJ1-5|TRBV5-5
TGTGCCAGCACGGGGGGTAGGGATCAGCCCCAGCATTTT
CASTGGRDQPQHF
>.|TRBD1|TRBJ2-7|TRBV15
TGTGCCACCAGCTACCGAAGGTCCGGGACAGGGTTAAGCGAGCAGTACTTC
CATSYRRSGTGLSEQYF
>.|TRBD1|TRBJ2-2|TRBV5-6
TGTGCCAGCAGCAGAGGACAGGGTCGGAACACCGGGGAGCTGTTTTTT
CASSRGQGRNTGELFF